The clone carrying this T cell receptor (beta chain) has a single count. Its specificity is unknown. Sequenced by immunoSEQ multiplex PCR; TCRdb stores in-frame clones only, minus some. The sample lists roughly 29,000 clones, more than 70% seen once, with more than 2% in the top ten. The time point was: cycle 4 day 1 (C4D1), after less than 7 weeks of nivolumab. Relapse after autologous stem cell transplantation occurred in every patient, and brentuximab vedotin exposure varied. From thawed PBMCs, CD4+ T cells were purified using magnetic negative selection. Patients' outcomes at their best amounted to complete response, partial response or progressive disease. This entry is derived from a study of PD-1 blockade in classical Hodgkin lymphoma. Study-wide results and caveats: Patients starting nivolumab less than 1 year after ASCT had lower diversity and were excluded from later analyses. Researchers reported that CD4+ TCR diversity, though not CD8+, rose significantly by C4D1.

The material was CD4+ T cells from blood, obtained before the fourth cycle of nivolumab. The clonotype comes from a human donor with classical Hodgkin lymphoma.

The CDR3 bases are TGTGCCAGCAAATTCGACAGAAGCTCCTACGAGCAGTACTTC. Translated: CASKFDRSSYEQYF. This chain uses TRBV7-2 with TRBJ2-7; TRBD1 might be the D (5 bases). V was pared by 7 bases and J by 0 bases, with 13 bases between. Germline loops: CDR1 SGHTA, CDR2 FQGNSA. The CDR3 has 14 residues.